Listed here are 2 T cell receptor beta chains from one sample, sequenced in a study of OX40 agonist ivuxolimab in advanced cancers. Generated by immunoSEQ multiplex PCR, the TCRdb table keeps only in-frame clones and is missing some. The table records tens of thousands of clones, about 85% of them present only once. The input for sequencing was CD4+ or CD8+ T cells sorted from blood, taken in a trial of the OX40 agonist ivuxolimab. These receptors came from an adult with an advanced solid tumor such as melanoma, head and neck, liver or kidney cancer.

The chain joins TRBV7-9 to TRBJ2-5, with a weak D call TRBD2 (5 bases). Trimming pared 5 bases from V and 1 base from J, leaving 8 bases between. The CDR3 is 13 residues long. The germline V gene encodes CDR1 SEHNR and CDR2 FQNEAQ (reference sequence). The CDR3 DNA reads TGTGCCAGCAGCCCCGGAGGCCAAGAGACCCAGTACTTC. Translation: CASSPGGQETQYF.

This clone was observed a handful of times. The chain combines TRBV19 with TRBJ2-1; tentatively, D is TRBD2 (6 bases). The germline V and J ends were trimmed by 5 bases and 7 bases, with 9 bases remaining between them. Per germline, CDR1 LNHDA and CDR2 SQIVND (reference sequence). CDR3 length: 12 residues. The DNA of the CDR3 is TGTGCCAGTAGTCTGGGGACTAATGAGCAGTTCTTC. It is translated as CASSLGTNEQFF. The full variable domain, its missing parts supplied by reference TRBV19 and TRBJ2-1, is DGGITQSPKYLFRKEGQNVTLSCEQNLNHDAMYWYRQDPGQGLRLIYYSQIVNDFQKGDIAEGYSVSREKKESFPLTVTSAQKNPTAFYLCASSLGTNEQFFGPGTRLTVL.